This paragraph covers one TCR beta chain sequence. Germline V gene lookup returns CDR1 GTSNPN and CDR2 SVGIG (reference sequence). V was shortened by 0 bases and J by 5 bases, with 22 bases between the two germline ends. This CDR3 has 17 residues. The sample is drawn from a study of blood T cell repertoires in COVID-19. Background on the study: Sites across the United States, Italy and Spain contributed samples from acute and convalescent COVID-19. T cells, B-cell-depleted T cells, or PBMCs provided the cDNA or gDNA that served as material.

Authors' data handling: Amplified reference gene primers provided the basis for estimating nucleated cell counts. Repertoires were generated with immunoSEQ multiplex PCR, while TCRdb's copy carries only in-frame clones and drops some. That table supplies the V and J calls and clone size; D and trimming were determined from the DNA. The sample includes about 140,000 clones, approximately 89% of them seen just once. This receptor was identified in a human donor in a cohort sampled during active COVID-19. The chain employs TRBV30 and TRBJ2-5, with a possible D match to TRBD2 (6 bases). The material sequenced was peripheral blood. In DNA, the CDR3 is TGTGCCTGGAGTGTAAGCTTCCGCGGAGGGGCGAGGGAGACCCAGTACTTC. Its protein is CAWSVSFRGGARETQYF.